These 19 T cell receptor beta chains originate from one sample sequenced in a study of identical twins. MiXCR, applied by TCRdb to the 5' RACE reads, yields one record per CDR3 protein. The sample includes 1.5 million to 2 million distinct CDR3 sequences, around a third of them seen just once. The sequenced sample was cord blood. The receptors here all came from a newborn girl in good health.

A few counts support this clonotype. V gene TRBV15 combines with J gene TRBJ1-4, with unresolved D. This CDR3 region has 15 residues. Trimming pared 0 bases from V and 0 bases from J, leaving 5 bases between. Germline CDR1 LNHNV, CDR2 YYDKDF (reference sequence). CDR3 sequence (DNA): TGTGCCACCAGCAGAGATGGAACAACTAATGAAAAACTGTTTTTT. Translated, it gives CATSRDGTTNEKLFF.

V is TRBV29-1 and J is TRBJ2-5, with D hard to call. V lost 3 bases to trimming and J lost 3 bases, with 8 bases between them. From germline, CDR1 is SQVTM and CDR2 ANQGSEA. CDR3 length: 12 amino acids. This chain's CDR3 is CSVDSAEETQYF. CDR3 sequence (DNA): TGCAGCGTTGACAGTGCGGAAGAGACCCAGTACTTC.

The chain employs TRBV7-2 and TRBJ1-6, with D perhaps TRBD1 (5 bases). The CDR3 is 14 amino acids. CDR1 is SGHTA, CDR2 FQGNSA, per germline. Trimming removed 5 bases at V and 4 bases at J, with 9 bases between. CDR3: CASSPTDYNSPLHF. For the CDR3, the DNA is TGTGCCAGCAGCCCGACAGATTATAATTCACCCCTCCACTTT. Combining the CDR3 with reference TRBV7-2 and TRBJ1-6 gives the whole variable domain GAGVSQSPSNKVTEKGKDVELRCDPISGHTALYWYRQSLGQGLEFLIYFQGNSAPDKSGLPSDRFSAERTGGSVSTLTIQRTQQEDSAVYLCASSPTDYNSPLHFGNGTRLTVT.

This clonotype was recorded at least ten times. The CDR3 protein is CASRPNGQGAEYTQYF. CDR3 in DNA: TGTGCCAGCAGGCCAAACGGACAGGGGGCAGAGTATACGCAGTATTTT. The chain uses TRBV28 and TRBJ2-3; 11 bases match TRBD1. CDR1 and CDR2 (germline): MDHEN, SYDVKM. The trim removed 6 bases at V and 7 bases at J, leaving 12 bases unmatched. The length of the CDR3 is 16 residues.

This chain uses TRBV7-9 with TRBJ2-5; D possibly corresponds to TRBD2 (6 bases). Germline V gives CDR1 SEHNR, CDR2 FQNEAQ (reference sequence). V lost 5 bases and J lost 2, with 18 bases in between. This CDR3 contains 16 residues. The CDR3 reads CASSPFSSGAQETQYF. The CDR3 nucleotides read TGTGCCAGCAGCCCTTTTAGTAGCGGAGCTCAAGAGACCCAGTACTTC.

This clonotype was detected only a few times. V usage is TRBV20-1 and J usage is TRBJ2-1; 9 nucleotides line up with TRBD2. The V and J ends lost 5 bases and 1 base, in that order; junction bases with no gene match: 15. Germline V gene data show CDR1 as DFQATT and CDR2 as SNEGSKA (reference sequence). There are 18 residues in the CDR3. CDR3 in DNA: TGCAGTGCTGGCCTCCCTAGCGGGAATCGGATATCCTACAATGAGCAGTTCTTC. Its translation: CSAGLPSGNRISYNEQFF.

This clonotype was observed a few times. The rearrangement uses TRBV4-2 and TRBJ2-7; 13 nucleotides agree with TRBD2. CDR1 is LGHNA, CDR2 YNFKEQ, per germline. The J segment lost 4 bases and the V segment lost 1 base, leaving 7 bases of the junction unmatched. The CDR3 loop spans 17 amino acids. The CDR3 here is CASSQGTSGSNLYEQYF. CDR3 nucleotide sequence: TGTGCCAGCAGCCAAGGGACTAGCGGGAGCAATTTGTACGAGCAGTACTTC.

This clonotype has a count of ten or more. The chain joins TRBV9 to TRBJ1-2; 10 bases align to TRBD1. Germline CDR1 SGDLS, CDR2 YYNGEE. This CDR3 has 14 amino acids. With 7 bases clipped from V and 0 bases from J, the junction kept 3 bases outside the gene matches. CDR3 region: CASRDRGSNYGYTF. In DNA form, the CDR3 reads TGTGCCAGCCGGGACAGGGGTTCTAACTATGGCTACACCTTC. Combining the CDR3 with reference TRBV9 and TRBJ1-2 gives the whole variable domain DSGVTQTPKHLITATGQRVTLRCSPRSGDLSVYWYQQSLDQGLQFLIQYYNGEERAKGNILERFSAQQFPDLHSELNLSSLELGDSALYFCASRDRGSNYGYTFGSGTRLTVV.

Regarding this clonotype: A much larger clone lies a single base off, so this may be a read error. The V call is TRBV6-1, the J call TRBJ2-1; D is perhaps TRBD1 (5 bases). CDR1 MNHNS and CDR2 SASEGT come from the germline V gene. The CDR3 sequence is 13 residues long. V lost 4 bases to trimming and J lost 10 bases, with 14 bases between them. The CDR3: CASSVSQGREQFF. DNA of the CDR3: TGTGCCAGCAGTGTATCCCAGGGTCGGGAGCAGTTCTTC.

The chain uses TRBV7-9 and TRBJ2-1; TRBD2 agrees at 7 bases. This CDR3 comprises 16 residues. V shed 1 base, J shed 2 bases, and the junction held 5 bases outside the gene matches. Germline V CDR1 and CDR2: SEHNR, FQNEAQ (reference sequence). The DNA for the CDR3 is TGTGCCAGCAGCTTAGTTTGGGCGGGAGCCTACAATGAGCAGTTCTTC. It encodes CASSLVWAGAYNEQFF. The full variable domain, completed using reference TRBV7-9 and TRBJ2-1, is DTGVSQNPRHKITKRGQNVTFRCDPISEHNRLYWYRQTLGQGPEFLTYFQNEAQLEKSRLLSDRFSAERPKGSFSTLEIQRTEQGDSAMYLCASSLVWAGAYNEQFFGPGTRLTVL.

The J gene is TRBJ2-5, the V gene TRBV29-1; tentative D call: TRBD1 (6 bases). Trimming took off 2 bases at V and 3 bases at J, with 10 bases between the two ends. The CDR3 sequence is 13 residues long. The germline gives CDR1 SQVTM, CDR2 ANQGSEA. The CDR3, as DNA: TGCAGCGTTGAAAGGGGGAATGAAGAGACCCAGTACTTC. It encodes CSVERGNEETQYF.

CDR3 sequence: CASSIWRGGTDTQYF. The CDR3, as DNA: TGCGCCAGCAGTATCTGGAGGGGGGGTACAGATACGCAGTATTTT. The V call is TRBV10-2, the J call TRBJ2-3; D possibly corresponds to TRBD2 (7 bases). Germline V CDR1 and CDR2: WSHSY, SAAADI. There are 15 residues in the CDR3. V lost 5 bases, J lost 3 bases, and 15 bases lay in between.

This clonotype came up many times. The chain couples TRBV7-2 to TRBJ2-3, with 7 bases lining up with TRBD2. From germline, CDR1 is SGHTA and CDR2 FQGNSA. The J segment lost 4 bases and the V segment lost 5 bases, leaving 12 bases of the junction unmatched. This CDR3 spans 16 amino acids. The CDR3 DNA is TGTGCCAGCAGCGCCCGGATACTAGCGTTAGCAGATACGCAGTATTTT. As protein: CASSARILALADTQYF.

This clonotype showed up just a few times. V is TRBV7-9 and J is TRBJ1-4, with 8 bases matching TRBD1. J gave up 4 bases and V 3 bases, and 4 bases lay outside the gene matches. Germline V lookup: CDR1 SEHNR, CDR2 FQNEAQ (reference sequence). This CDR3 comprises 15 residues. As DNA, the CDR3 is TGTGCCAGCAGCTTTTGGACAGGGCTTAATGAAAAACTGTTTTTT. Amino acids: CASSFWTGLNEKLFF.

The chain uses TRBV10-3 and TRBJ2-3, with D possibly matching TRBD1 (5 bases). Germline-derived CDR1 and CDR2 are ENHRY and SYGVKD. This CDR3 has 13 amino acids. V lost 6 bases and J 1 base, leaving 8 bases between the germline ends. CDR3 DNA: TGTGCCATCAGGGGGCAAGGCACAGATACGCAGTATTTT. As protein: CAIRGQGTDTQYF.

This chain connects TRBV27 to TRBJ2-1, with 8 bases fitting TRBD2. V trimming: 6 bases; J trimming: 6 bases; junction bases outside the gene matches: 4. CDR1 MNHEY and CDR2 SMNVEV come from the germline V gene (reference sequence). The CDR3 totals 13 residues. CDR3 in amino acids: CASRRTSPNEQFF. CDR3 bases: TGTGCCAGCAGGAGGACTAGCCCCAATGAGCAGTTCTTC.

The genes are TRBV11-2 and TRBJ2-6; no reliable D call. The ends were cut back, 1 base at V and 0 bases at J, with 10 bases in the middle. The CDR3 length is 17 residues. Germline V CDR1 and CDR2: SGHAT, FQNNGV. As DNA, the CDR3 is TGTGCCAGCAGCTTAGTTCTGGCGATCTCTGGGGCCAACGTCCTGACTTTC. Translated: CASSLVLAISGANVLTF.

V usage is TRBV18 and J usage is TRBJ2-3; D perhaps matches TRBD1 (6 bases). The V end lost 1 base, the J end lost 0 bases, and 20 bases lay between the germline ends. In germline, CDR1 is KGHSH, CDR2 LQKENI. This CDR3 is 19 amino acids long. CDR3 sequence (DNA): TGTGCCAGCTCACCACTCCAGGGGTCTCTATTGGCTAGCACAGATACGCAGTATTTT. It translates to CASSPLQGSLLASTDTQYF. The entire variable domain, with the rest obtained from reference TRBV18 and TRBJ2-3, is as follows: NAGVMQNPRHLVRRRGQEARLRCSPMKGHSHVYWYRQLPEEGLKFMVYLQKENIIDESGMPKERFSAEFPKEGPSILRIQQVVRGDSAAYFCASSPLQGSLLASTDTQYFGPGTRLTVL.

This clonotype was counted only a few times. In nucleotides, the CDR3 is TGCAGTGCTAGCCCCCGACAGGGGGTACGGTCGTTCACATATGGCTACACCTTC. This sequence encodes CSASPRQGVRSFTYGYTF. This chain links TRBV20-1 with TRBJ1-2, with 9 bases matching TRBD1. The CDR3 contains 18 residues. V shed 3 bases and J 5 bases; nucleotides not matched to a gene: 19. The germline V gene encodes CDR1 DFQATT and CDR2 SNEGSKA (reference sequence).